This entry describes one T cell receptor (beta chain). This record belongs to a study of naive and memory T cell subsets. The beta constant-region primer was an equimolar mix of two oligonucleotides covering TRBC1 and TRBC2. TCRdb processed the UMI-ligation and nested PCR reads anew with MiXCR; each CDR3 protein has one entry. The sample has some 150,000 distinct CDR3 sequences, over 15% seen once. Four subsets defined by CD45RA and CD27 were sorted after CD3, CD4, CD8 and live/dead staining. V shed 7 bases and J shed 2 bases, with 7 bases lying between them. This CDR3 has 12 amino acids. This rearrangement joins TRBV12-3 or TRBV12-4 to TRBJ2-3, with D unresolved. Material: naive CD4+ T cells from blood. The clonotype originates from a human donor in good health. CDR3 region: CASNGDTDTQYF. CDR3 nucleotide sequence: TGTGCCAGCAACGGAGACACAGATACGCAGTATTTT.